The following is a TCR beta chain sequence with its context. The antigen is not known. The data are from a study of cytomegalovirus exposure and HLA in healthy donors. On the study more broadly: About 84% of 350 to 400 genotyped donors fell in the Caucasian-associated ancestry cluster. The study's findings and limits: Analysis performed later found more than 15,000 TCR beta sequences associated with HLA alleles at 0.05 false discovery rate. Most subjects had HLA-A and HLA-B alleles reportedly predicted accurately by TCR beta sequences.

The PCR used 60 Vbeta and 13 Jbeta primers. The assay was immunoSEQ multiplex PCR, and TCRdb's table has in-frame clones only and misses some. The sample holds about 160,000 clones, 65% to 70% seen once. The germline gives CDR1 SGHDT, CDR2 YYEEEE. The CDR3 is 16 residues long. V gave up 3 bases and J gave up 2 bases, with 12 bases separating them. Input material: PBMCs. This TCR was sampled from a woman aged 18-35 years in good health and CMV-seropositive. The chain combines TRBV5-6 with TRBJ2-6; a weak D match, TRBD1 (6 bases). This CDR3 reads CASSYTGNPGANVLTF. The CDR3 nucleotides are TGTGCCAGCAGCTATACAGGGAACCCTGGGGCCAACGTCCTGACTTTC.